This T cell receptor beta chain was captured by sequencing in a study of cytomegalovirus exposure and HLA in healthy donors. CDR3 size: 11 residues. In germline, CDR1 is MDHEN, CDR2 SYDVKM. The V and J ends lost 8 bases and 2 bases, in that order; junction bases with no gene match: 0. The study ran its PCR with 60 Vbeta and 13 Jbeta primers. TCRdb's table, derived via immunoSEQ multiplex PCR, lists solely in-frame clones and lacks some. The table has 100,000 to 140,000 clones, roughly 80% seen once. Specimen: PBMCs. The clonotype originates from a man aged 25-40 years in good health and CMV-seronegative. The chain couples TRBV28 to TRBJ2-7, with 7 nucleotides matching TRBD2. The CDR3 bases are TGTGCCAGCGGGGGGGCCTACGAGCAGTACTTC. Residues: CASGGAYEQYF.